This paragraph covers one T cell receptor beta chain sequence. The target antigen is unknown. UMIs that had a 6-nucleotide sample barcode were put in using template switching. Reanalyzing the 5' RACE reads, TCRdb keeps one entry per CDR3 protein, without DNA. In all, the sample yields about 440,000 distinct CDR3 sequences. The sample belongs to a study of monozygotic twins with inflammatory bowel disease. Germline V gene sequence: CDR1 MGHRA, CDR2 YSYEKL. This CDR3 is built from 17 residues. Whole-study findings and limits: By inverse Simpson index, TCRbeta diversity was lower in IBD patients than in healthy co-twins. Background noise in patient repertoires may stem from differing immunosuppressive treatments.

Source material: blood. The sequence was obtained from a human donor with ulcerative colitis or Crohn's disease, or a healthy co-twin of an affected twin (not recorded which). The V gene is TRBV4-1, the J gene TRBJ2-1; TCRdb's assignment of TRBD2 cannot be checked, as there is no DNA. The CDR3 is CASSPGLAGLIYNEQFF.